Included here is one T cell receptor (beta chain) sequence, with context. Cohorts were determined from participant-reported clinical history. A COVID-19 case had been met by exposed participants during the 2 weeks before study entry. Germline lookup yields CDR1 MNHEY and CDR2 SVGAGI. V was pared by 2 bases and J by 1 base, with 6 bases between. The length of the CDR3 is 15 residues. Per the authors' pipeline: Reference gene primers were amplified, and this amplification served to estimate nucleated cell counts. Clones were read by immunoSEQ multiplex PCR, and TCRdb kept only the in-frame ones, dropping some. Clone size and the V and J calls come from that table; the DNA yielded D and trimming. The table includes over 200,000 clones, roughly 89% detected once. These data belong to a study of blood T cell repertoires in COVID-19.

The chain has TRBV6-5 and TRBJ2-6, with D unresolved. Sequences were obtained from PBMCs or T cells enriched from blood (not recorded which). This clonotype was obtained from a man aged 30-40 years who had been exposed to COVID-19. The DNA of the CDR3 is TGTGCCAGCAGTTACATTCAATCTGGGGCCAACGTCCTGACTTTC. It yields the protein CASSYIQSGANVLTF.